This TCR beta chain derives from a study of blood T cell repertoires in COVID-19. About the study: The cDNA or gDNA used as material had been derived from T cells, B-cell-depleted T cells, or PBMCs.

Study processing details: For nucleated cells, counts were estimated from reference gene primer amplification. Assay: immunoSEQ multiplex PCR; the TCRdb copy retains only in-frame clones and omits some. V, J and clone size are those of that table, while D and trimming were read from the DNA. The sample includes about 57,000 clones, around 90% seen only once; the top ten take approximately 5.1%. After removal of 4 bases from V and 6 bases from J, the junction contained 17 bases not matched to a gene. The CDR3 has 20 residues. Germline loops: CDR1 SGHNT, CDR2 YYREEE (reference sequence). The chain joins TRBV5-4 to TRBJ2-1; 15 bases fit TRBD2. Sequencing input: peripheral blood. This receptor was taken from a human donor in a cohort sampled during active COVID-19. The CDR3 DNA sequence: TGTGCCAGCAGCCCTAAGGAGGGACTAGCGGGAGGCTTTTTCCTCAATGAGCAGTTCTTC. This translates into CASSPKEGLAGGFFLNEQFF.